This T cell receptor beta chain came from a study of PD-1 blockade in mismatch repair-deficient tumors (dated by TCRdb to 2017 to 2019). Background for the entire study: Between late 2013 and late 2016, the trial enrolled 86 consecutive patients with approximately 12 types of mismatch repair-deficient cancer, all of whom had received prior treatment and were progressing. Tumor-associated T cell clones were tracked in the peripheral blood of patients responding to PD-1 blockade by deep sequencing of TCR CDR3 regions.

The germline V gene (reference sequence) specifies MNHNY as CDR1 and SVGAGI as CDR2. Its CDR3 holds 15 amino acids, cysteine through phenylalanine. Of the read, only the CDR3 DNA is kept; its 45 bases are in frame from base 1. V and J are truncated by 8 bases and 1 base respectively, leaving an intervening sequence of 17 bases. Mismatch repair deficiency in every enrolled patient was established by polymerase chain reaction or immunohistochemistry. TCR sequencing was carried out for three patients who responded to pembrolizumab therapy. The phase II trial prospectively evaluated PD-1 blockade with pembrolizumab in advanced mismatch repair-deficient cancers, independent of tissue of origin. Peripheral blood T cell samples were collected serially, before PD-1 blockade began and at several time points afterward. Blood sampling times were expressed in weeks after the first pembrolizumab dose. Findings and caveats that apply to the study as a whole: After pembrolizumab, tumor-resident clones, which were often undetectable in blood before treatment, expanded rapidly and then contracted, generally ahead of radiologic responses.

As for this clone: This receptor's antigen is unknown. No base qualities exist here, and no much larger clone lies one base off it.

The library was generated by the immunoSEQ multiplex PCR assay. Held by TCRdb, this immuneACCESS table contains in-frame sequences only and omits some clones. Under half of the omission traces to an unresolved V gene where checked; the cause of the rest is unknown. Here the sample has around 120,000 clones; roughly 90% occur a single time. The ten largest clonotypes hold 12% of the sample. The chain is encoded by TRBV6-6 joined to TRBJ2-5, with no confident D gene call. The source is an adult with mismatch repair-deficient cancer. Sequenced here: peripheral blood, sampled approximately 72 weeks after starting pembrolizumab. The CDR3 protein is CASGVSPFTQETQYF. The nucleotide sequence reads as follows: TGTGCCAGCGGGGTGAGCCCCTTTACCCAAGAGACCCAGTACTTC.